These 25 T cell receptor beta chains came from one sample sequenced in a study of blood T cell repertoires in COVID-19. Profiling relied on immunoSEQ multiplex PCR, and the TCRdb table lists in-frame clones only, not all of them. The sample yields 90,000 to 130,000 clones, just over 75% seen once. Sequenced material: peripheral blood. The origin of the receptors is a woman of 80 years or more with acute or convalescent COVID-19.

This rearrangement joins TRBV30 to TRBJ1-1; the D gene is possibly TRBD1 (6 bases). The germline CDR1 and CDR2 sequences are GTSNPN and SVGIG (reference sequence). CDR3 length: 14 amino acids. With 2 bases removed from V and 4 bases from J, the gap between germline ends came to 14 bases. The chain's CDR3 is CAWSTNRVGTEAFF. In DNA, the CDR3 is TGTGCCTGGAGTACGAACAGGGTTGGCACTGAAGCTTTCTTT.

J is TRBJ1-4 and V is TRBV5-1; TRBD1 might be the D (6 bases). The CDR3 consists of 13 residues. V dropped 1 base and J dropped 8 bases, with 9 bases sitting between them. CDR1 is SGHRS and CDR2 is YFSETQ in the germline V gene. The CDR3 is CASSLNRDEKLFF. CDR3 bases: TGCGCCAGCAGCTTGAACAGGGACGAAAAACTGTTTTTT. The full variable domain, completed using reference TRBV5-1 and TRBJ1-4, is KAGVTQTPRYLIKTRGQQVTLSCSPISGHRSVSWYQQTPGQGLQFLFEYFSETQRNKGNFPGRFSGRQFSNSRSEMNVSTLELGDSALYLCASSLNRDEKLFFGSGTQLSVL.

This clone was seen a handful of times. This chain joins TRBV19 and TRBJ1-1, with D possibly being TRBD1 (6 bases). Trimming shortened V by 3 bases and J by 0 bases, and 11 bases separated the two germline ends. Germline values: CDR1 LNHDA, CDR2 SQIVND (reference sequence). The CDR3 consists of 15 residues. In nucleotides, the CDR3 is TGTGCCAGTAGTATCCAGGGGCCTATGAACACTGAAGCTTTCTTT. Residues: CASSIQGPMNTEAFF.

V usage is TRBV21-1 and J usage is TRBJ1-4. TRBV21-1 is assigned pseudogene status. The CDR3 is 17 residues long. The CDR3 DNA reads as TGTGCCAGCAGCAAAGCGCTGGTATGGAGTGGCAATGAAAAACTGTTTTTT. Translation gives CASSKALVWSGNEKLFF.

In its sample, this clone was seen a few times. This chain uses TRBV9 with TRBJ2-5; D not resolved. CDR1 is SGDLS and CDR2 is YYNGEE in the germline V gene. V gave up 3 bases and J gave up 4 bases, with 7 bases separating them. The CDR3 has 12 amino acids. The DNA for the CDR3 is TGTGCCAGCAGCGGCCAGGTAGAGACCCAGTACTTC. This sequence encodes CASSGQVETQYF. Complete variable domain (other parts from reference TRBV9 and TRBJ2-5): DSGVTQTPKHLITATGQRVTLRCSPRSGDLSVYWYQQSLDQGLQFLIQYYNGEERAKGNILERFSAQQFPDLHSELNLSSLELGDSALYFCASSGQVETQYFGPGTRLLVL.

This sequence joins TRBV18 and TRBJ2-1; 9 bases are a match to TRBD2. Losses at the gene ends were 2 bases for V and 8 bases for J; bases not matched to a gene: 7. The germline gives CDR1 KGHSH, CDR2 LQKENI. This CDR3 region has 15 residues. The CDR3 coding sequence is TGTGCCAGCTCACCAATGACAGGCGGGGGGGATGAGCAGTTCTTC. Encoded protein: CASSPMTGGGDEQFF. Looking up the rest from reference TRBV18 and TRBJ2-1 gives the full variable domain: NAGVMQNPRHLVRRRGQEARLRCSPMKGHSHVYWYRQLPEEGLKFMVYLQKENIIDESGMPKERFSAEFPKEGPSILRIQQVVRGDSAAYFCASSPMTGGGDEQFFGPGTRLTVL.

This sequence joins TRBV15 and TRBJ1-4, with D maybe TRBD1 (5 bases). This CDR3 comprises 13 residues. Germline assignment: CDR1 LNHNV and CDR2 YYDKDF (reference sequence). V lost 6 bases and J lost 11, with 16 bases in between. CDR3 nucleotide sequence: TGTGCCACCAGACCTGTCGGGGGTTGGAAACTGTTTTTT. Protein sequence: CATRPVGGWKLFF.

The CDR3 bases are TGTGCCAGCAGTTTAATGCGGGAGTTGGGTGGTCCGTCCCACAATGAGCAGTTCTTC. This codes for CASSLMRELGGPSHNEQFF. V and J are TRBV27 and TRBJ2-1; 7 bases match TRBD2. Germline V gene data show CDR1 as MNHEY and CDR2 as SMNVEV (reference sequence). With V trimmed by 2 bases and J by 5 bases, 18 bases remained unmatched. This CDR3 comprises 19 residues.

This chain uses TRBV18 with TRBJ2-7; possibly TRBD1 for D (7 bases). The CDR3 consists of 16 residues. Germline V gives CDR1 KGHSH, CDR2 LQKENI. Trimming stripped 3 bases from V and 5 bases from J, with 20 bases between. CDR3 nucleotide sequence: TGTGCCAGCTCACCCGGGCGTGGAGGGGGCGAGGACGAGCAGTACTTC. It translates to CASSPGRGGGEDEQYF.

The chain uses TRBV19 and TRBJ2-2, with 8 bases identical to TRBD1. Germline V gene sequence: CDR1 LNHDA, CDR2 SQIVND (reference sequence). This CDR3 is 15 amino acids long. The V and J ends lost 3 bases and 5 bases, in that order; junction bases with no gene match: 5. The CDR3: CASSIGQGNTGELFF. Here the CDR3 DNA reads TGTGCCAGTAGTATTGGACAGGGAAATACCGGGGAGCTGTTTTTT.

A note on this clone: Relative to the germline gene, one junction end is altered; a read error may explain this. The rearrangement links TRBV7-7 to TRBJ2-2, with 7 positions matching TRBD1. Germline V CDR1 and CDR2: SSHAT, FNYEAQ (reference sequence). CDR3 length: 16 amino acids. CDR3 sequence (DNA): TGTGCTAGCAGCCAGGGGACAGCCCCGCACACCGGGGAGCTGTTTTTT. It translates to CASSQGTAPHTGELFF.

The V and J genes are TRBV19 and TRBJ2-2; the D gene is possibly TRBD2 (6 bases). This CDR3 region has 15 residues. Trimming shortened V by 5 bases and J by 3 bases, and 13 bases separated the two germline ends. Per germline, CDR1 LNHDA and CDR2 SQIVND (reference sequence). The CDR3, as DNA: TGTGCCAGTAGTGTAGGCGGGGCTTACACCGGGGAGCTGTTTTTT. Translated: CASSVGGAYTGELFF.

This clone appeared a single time. This chain uses TRBV5-1 with TRBJ1-3, with a weak D call TRBD1 (5 bases). Trimming left V 4 bases short and J 5 bases short, with 16 bases between. CDR1 is SGHRS, CDR2 YFSETQ, per germline. The CDR3 is made up of 15 amino acids. The CDR3 spells CASSQAWAGRNTIYF. CDR3 bases: TGCGCCAGCAGCCAAGCCTGGGCAGGGAGAAACACCATATATTTT.

V and J are TRBV15 and TRBJ2-7, with D possibly TRBD2 on 5 matching bases. The germline V gene encodes CDR1 LNHNV and CDR2 YYDKDF (reference sequence). CDR3 size: 15 residues. Trimming took 6 bases from V and 1 from J, leaving 16 bases between them. This CDR3 reads CATSLGGRLSYEQYF. Written as DNA, the CDR3 is TGTGCCACCAGTCTTGGAGGCAGGCTATCCTACGAGCAGTACTTC. The variable domain in full, completed from reference TRBV15 and TRBJ2-7, reads DAMVIQNPRYQVTQFGKPVTLSCSQTLNHNVMYWYQQKSSQAPKLLFHYYDKDFNNEADTPDNFQSRRPNTSFCFLDIRSPGLGDTAMYLCATSLGGRLSYEQYFGPGTRLTVT.

This clone occurred a few times. The chain combines TRBV2 with TRBJ2-3, with 7 nucleotides matching TRBD1. Germline values: CDR1 SNHLY, CDR2 FYNNEI. The CDR3 totals 14 residues. V dropped 4 bases and J dropped 2; count of bases not matched to a gene: 3. The CDR3 protein is CASSGQGDTDTQYF. CDR3 sequence (DNA): TGTGCCAGCAGTGGCCAGGGGGACACAGATACGCAGTATTTT.

There are a few counts of this clone. The chain has TRBV28 and TRBJ2-1, with D unclear. Trimming took off 3 bases at V and 4 bases at J, with 7 bases between the two ends. Germline CDR1 is MDHEN and CDR2 is SYDVKM. There are 13 residues in the CDR3. The CDR3 protein is CASSFDTYNEQFF. The CDR3 DNA follows: TGTGCCAGCAGTTTCGACACATACAATGAGCAGTTCTTC.

The V call is TRBV3-1 (or the pseudogene TRBV3-2), the J call TRBJ2-1; 13 nucleotides match TRBD2. The junction had 4 bases not matched to a gene; V was cut back by 4 bases and J by 10 bases. The germline gives CDR1 LGHDT, CDR2 YNNKEL (reference sequence). This CDR3 spans 14 amino acids. The CDR3 protein is CASSLTSGGHEQFF. CDR3 nucleotides: TGTGCCAGCAGCCTGACTAGCGGGGGGCACGAGCAGTTCTTC.

The chain joins TRBV9 to TRBJ2-5, with TRBD1 matching over 8 bases. This CDR3 region has 14 residues. Germline V lookup: CDR1 SGDLS, CDR2 YYNGEE. With 2 bases clipped from V and 1 base from J, the junction kept 1 base outside the gene matches. CDR3 loop: CASSVTGGQETQYF. For the CDR3, the DNA is TGTGCCAGCAGCGTTACAGGGGGCCAAGAGACCCAGTACTTC.

This chain links TRBV28 with TRBJ1-2; D is undetermined. This CDR3 contains 14 residues. V lost 5 bases to trimming and J lost 4 bases, with 14 bases between them. Germline V gives CDR1 MDHEN, CDR2 SYDVKM. DNA for the CDR3: TGTGCCAGCAGTCGCCGTGGCACCCTCTATGGCTACACCTTC. This translates into CASSRRGTLYGYTF.

This rearrangement joins TRBV30 to TRBJ1-3; D is perhaps TRBD1 (5 bases). Trimming took off 0 bases at V and 4 bases at J, with 10 bases between the two ends. CDR1 and CDR2 from the germline V gene are GTSNPN and SVGIG (reference sequence). The CDR3 is 14 amino acids. The CDR3 protein is CAWSVWTTGNTIYF. The CDR3 nucleotides are TGTGCCTGGAGTGTTTGGACAACAGGAAACACCATATATTTT.

This clone has only a few counts. In the same sample, other DNA sequences code for this CDR3. The chain has TRBV4-1 and TRBJ2-7, with 12 bases matching TRBD2. Germline-derived CDR1 and CDR2 are MGHRA and YSYEKL. The ends lost 2 bases at V and 5 bases at J; junction bases unmatched: 4. The CDR3 sequence is 15 residues long. The CDR3 here is CASSQRLAGEDEQYF. DNA of the CDR3: TGCGCCAGCAGCCAAAGACTAGCGGGAGAAGACGAGCAGTACTTC.

This clone was observed once. V is TRBV6-5 and J is TRBJ2-1, with 10 bases identical to TRBD1. Germline V gene data show CDR1 as MNHEY and CDR2 as SVGAGI. The CDR3 loop spans 15 amino acids. The J segment lost 0 bases and the V segment lost 6 bases, leaving 2 bases of the junction unmatched. CDR3 residues: CASRTGGHSYNEQFF. The CDR3 DNA reads TGTGCCAGCAGGACAGGGGGCCACTCCTACAATGAGCAGTTCTTC.

This clone was found once. This rearrangement joins TRBV5-1 to TRBJ2-2; tentatively, D is TRBD1 (6 bases). The CDR3 loop spans 16 amino acids. In germline, CDR1 is SGHRS, CDR2 YFSETQ. The V and J ends lost 1 base and 8 bases respectively, with 18 bases between them. As DNA, the CDR3 is TGCGCCAGCAGCTTGTTAATTCAGGGGCCCGAAGGGGAGCTGTTTTTT. Protein sequence: CASSLLIQGPEGELFF.

Only a few counts were recorded for this clone. The gene calls are TRBV4-2 and TRBJ1-4; no reliable D call. With 0 bases removed from V and 7 bases from J, the gap between germline ends came to 12 bases. This CDR3 comprises 15 residues. Per the germline V gene, CDR1 is LGHNA and CDR2 is YNFKEQ. CDR3 in DNA: TGTGCCAGCAGCCAAGAACCGGCGCGGGGTGAAAAACTGTTTTTT. This translates into CASSQEPARGEKLFF.

This clone was detected a few times. This chain links TRBV7-9 with TRBJ1-3; perhaps TRBD1 as D (5 bases). The CDR3 runs to 12 residues. Germline loops: CDR1 SEHNR, CDR2 FQNEAQ (reference sequence). The CDR3 loop is CADTGVGNTIYF. Written as DNA, the CDR3 is TGTGCTGACACAGGAGTAGGAAACACCATATATTTT.